These 17 T cell receptor beta chains were all obtained from the same sample, sequenced in a study of OX40 agonist ivuxolimab in advanced cancers. Clones were read by immunoSEQ multiplex PCR, and TCRdb kept only the in-frame ones, dropping some. The sample contains around 67,000 clones, approximately 80% of which appear only once. The starting material was CD4+ or CD8+ T cells sorted from blood, obtained in a trial of the OX40 agonist ivuxolimab. These TCRs come from an adult with an advanced solid tumor such as melanoma, head and neck, liver or kidney cancer.

The chain employs TRBV30 and TRBJ2-3; D possibly uses TRBD1 or TRBD2 (5 bases each). Germline CDR1 is GTSNPN and CDR2 is SVGIG (reference sequence). V dropped 2 bases and J dropped 1 base, with 10 bases sitting between them. The CDR3 is 14 residues long. DNA for the CDR3: TGTGCCTGGAGTATGGGGGAAGGCACAGATACGCAGTATTTT. Its translation is CAWSMGEGTDTQYF.

The chain uses TRBV4-3 and TRBJ1-2, with 10 nucleotides matching TRBD1. Germline loops: CDR1 LGHNA, CDR2 YSLEER. CDR3 length: 16 residues. Losses at the gene ends were 4 bases for V and 5 bases for J; bases not matched to a gene: 10. The CDR3 nucleotides are TGCGCCAGCAGCCCGAAGACAGGGGGCCTTTTATATGGCTACACCTTC. This codes for CASSPKTGGLLYGYTF.

This clone appeared a single time. The rearrangement links TRBV11-3 to TRBJ2-3; possibly TRBD2 for D (7 bases). The CDR3 totals 16 residues. CDR1 and CDR2 (germline): SGHNT, YENEEA. Trimming stripped 5 bases from V and 1 base from J, with 16 bases between. The DNA for the CDR3 is TGTGCCAGCAGCCCCAAGGGGGGGAGACGCACAGATACGCAGTATTTT. Amino acid sequence: CASSPKGGRRTDTQYF.

The chain employs TRBV10-3 and TRBJ2-7; D is possibly TRBD1 or TRBD2 (5 bases each). The CDR3 has 16 amino acids. In germline, CDR1 is ENHRY, CDR2 SYGVKD. Trimming shortened V by 6 bases and J by 5 bases, and 23 bases separated the two germline ends. The CDR3 protein is CAISEMGPGAVDEQYF. CDR3 DNA: TGTGCCATCAGCGAAATGGGTCCCGGGGCGGTCGACGAGCAGTACTTC.

The chain is built from TRBV5-6 and TRBJ2-7, with D uncertain. Germline values: CDR1 SGHDT, CDR2 YYEEEE. This CDR3 spans 13 amino acids. V lost 1 base, J lost 0 bases, and 5 bases lay in between. CDR3 amino acids: CASSLITSYEQYF. The DNA of the CDR3 is TGTGCCAGCAGCTTGATTACCTCCTACGAGCAGTACTTC.

This chain connects TRBV5-8 to TRBJ2-1, with D perhaps matching TRBD2 (6 bases). V was trimmed by 5 bases and J by 4 bases, leaving 16 bases between them. This CDR3 has 15 amino acids. The V gene's germline CDR1 is SGHTS and CDR2 YDEGEE. Written as DNA, the CDR3 is TGTGCCAGCAGACCCCGACTAGAGGGATACAATGAGCAGTTCTTC. Translating it yields CASRPRLEGYNEQFF.

This clone was detected only a few times. The rearrangement uses TRBV5-1 and TRBJ1-1; D remains unclear. Looked up from germline, CDR1 is SGHRS and CDR2 is YFSETQ. V was trimmed by 0 bases and J by 1 base, leaving 4 bases between them. This CDR3 has 13 residues. CDR3 sequence reads: CASSLGGNTEAFF. The CDR3 DNA reads as TGCGCCAGCAGCTTGGGCGGGAACACTGAAGCTTTCTTT.

This clone was seen only once. The CDR3 nucleotides read TGTGCCAGCAGCTTGTCTGCAGGGGACTCTGGAAACACCATATATTTT. Its protein is CASSLSAGDSGNTIYF. The chain couples TRBV5-4 to TRBJ1-3, with D tentatively TRBD1 (6 bases). Per germline, CDR1 SGHNT and CDR2 YYREEE (reference sequence). This CDR3 region has 16 residues. Trimming stripped 1 base from V and 0 bases from J, with 11 bases between.

V usage is TRBV6-1 and J usage is TRBJ1-3; D remains unclear. The V end lost 6 bases, the J end lost 0 bases, and 9 bases lay between the germline ends. Germline CDR1 reads MNHNS; CDR2 reads SASEGT. This CDR3 is built from 14 residues. The CDR3 nucleotides read TGTGCCAGCAGACCACAGAGCTCTGGAAACACCATATATTTT. It yields the protein CASRPQSSGNTIYF.

The V call is TRBV11-2, the J call TRBJ1-4; D is uncertain. V was clipped by 0 bases and J by 8 bases, with 13 bases between them. Germline V gene sequence: CDR1 SGHAT, CDR2 FQNNGV. The CDR3 covers 15 residues. The DNA for the CDR3 is TGTGCCAGCAGCTTAGACCCTCACCTGAGGGAAAAACTGTTTTTT. Translating gives CASSLDPHLREKLFF. Together with reference TRBV11-2 and TRBJ1-4, the CDR3 gives the full variable domain: EAGVAQSPRYKIIEKRQSVAFWCNPISGHATLYWYQQILGQGPKLLIQFQNNGVVDDSQLPKDRFSAERLKGVDSTLKIQPAKLEDSAVYLCASSLDPHLREKLFFGSGTQLSVL.

This clone occurred once. The chain carries TRBV5-1 and TRBJ2-7, with D unclear. Germline CDR1 is SGHRS and CDR2 is YFSETQ. Trimming took off 4 bases at V and 6 bases at J, with 23 bases between the two ends. The CDR3 has 16 residues. CDR3 in amino acids: CASSPDGHPLDGEQYF. CDR3 DNA: TGCGCCAGCAGCCCGGATGGTCATCCCCTAGACGGCGAGCAGTACTTC. The full variable domain, in which reference TRBV5-1 and TRBJ2-7 provide the parts outside the CDR3, is KAGVTQTPRYLIKTRGQQVTLSCSPISGHRSVSWYQQTPGQGLQFLFEYFSETQRNKGNFPGRFSGRQFSNSRSEMNVSTLELGDSALYLCASSPDGHPLDGEQYFGPGTRLTVT.

The chain recombines TRBV19 with TRBJ2-1; D is undetermined. V lost 9 bases and J lost 8, with 11 bases in between. The germline V gene encodes CDR1 LNHDA and CDR2 SQIVND (reference sequence). The CDR3 runs to 11 residues. The CDR3 DNA reads as TGTGCCAGCTCAGGATTCGATGAGCAGTTCTTC. Translating it yields CASSGFDEQFF.

J is TRBJ1-6 and V is TRBV4-3, with unresolved D. Germline lookup yields CDR1 LGHNA and CDR2 YSLEER. Trimming stripped 0 bases from V and 7 bases from J, with 4 bases between. The CDR3 is made up of 13 amino acids. CDR3 sequence reads: CASSQEGNSPLHF. CDR3 in DNA: TGCGCCAGCAGCCAAGAAGGGAATTCACCCCTCCACTTT.

V and J are TRBV6-1 and TRBJ1-2; D is possibly TRBD1 (6 bases). Per the germline V gene, CDR1 is MNHNS and CDR2 is SASEGT. The CDR3 has 14 amino acids. Trimming took off 7 bases at V and 2 bases at J, with 14 bases between the two ends. This chain's CDR3 is CASIPFGGNYGYTF. CDR3 bases: TGTGCCAGCATTCCCTTCGGGGGCAACTATGGCTACACCTTC.

V and J are TRBV27 and TRBJ1-2; D possibly corresponds to TRBD1 (6 bases). CDR1 and CDR2 (germline): MNHEY, SMNVEV (reference sequence). Trimming stripped 3 bases from V and 8 bases from J, with 13 bases between. The CDR3 covers 13 residues. In DNA, the CDR3 is TGTGCCAGCAGTTTCCAGGGGTGGAGGGGCTACACCTTC. Translated: CASSFQGWRGYTF.

The genes are TRBV5-1 and TRBJ1-1; a possible D gene is TRBD1 (5 bases). Germline values: CDR1 SGHRS, CDR2 YFSETQ. The CDR3 sequence is 15 residues long. V was cut by 0 bases and J by 1 base, with 10 bases left in between. The CDR3 region is CASSLDPGRNTEAFF. The CDR3 coding sequence is TGCGCCAGCAGCTTGGATCCGGGGCGGAACACTGAAGCTTTCTTT.

The rearrangement links TRBV15 to TRBJ2-3; TRBD1 might be the D (6 bases). V was cut by 1 base and J by 1 base, with 15 bases left in between. Germline V lookup: CDR1 LNHNV, CDR2 YYDKDF (reference sequence). CDR3 length: 17 residues. Here the CDR3 reads CATSRGHGQIRTDTQYF. The CDR3 bases are TGTGCCACCAGCAGAGGACACGGACAGATTCGCACAGATACGCAGTATTTT.